The rows below give T cell receptor beta chains drawn from one sample of a study of cytomegalovirus exposure and HLA in healthy donors. Some clones are missing from TCRdb's copy, which holds only in-frame ones; the method was immunoSEQ multiplex PCR. The sample lists some 270,000 clones; approximately 86% were seen once. Input material: PBMCs. The receptors stem from a woman aged 18 to 35 in good health and CMV-seronegative. Each CDR3 is given with its conserved first and last residue. The order of the fields is CDR3 DNA, CDR3 protein, V gene, D gene, J gene, clone size. The D gene is left open where the match is weak. Only some rows state a clone size, as once, few, many or a class for expanded clones.

TGTGCCAGTAGTATGACCGGGACTAGCATCTCGGAGACCCAGTACTTC,CASSMTGTSISETQYF,TRBV19,TRBD2,TRBJ2-5,NA
TGCGCCAGCAGCCCGGGAGGGACTAGCGGGGGATACAATGAGCAGTTCTTC,CASSPGGTSGGYNEQFF,TRBV5-1,TRBD2,TRBJ2-1,NA
TGTGCCAGCAGATCCGGGACAGGCTCCCCAAGTGGCTACACCTTC,CASRSGTGSPSGYTF,TRBV5-8,TRBD1,TRBJ1-2,NA
TGTGCCAGCTCACTCTCACTAGCGGACAATGAGCAGTTCTTC,CASSLSLADNEQFF,TRBV18,TRBD2,TRBJ2-1,NA
TGTGCCAGCAGTCCCGGGACTAGCGGGACCGAGACCCAGTACTTC,CASSPGTSGTETQYF,TRBV2,TRBD2,TRBJ2-5,NA
TGTGCCAGCAGTCCACAGGGACGACGCGGGCAGCCCCAGCATTTT,CASSPQGRRGQPQHF,TRBV27,NA,TRBJ1-5,NA
TGTGCCAGCAGCTTGGCGGGGGGGAGCATTCAGTACTTC,CASSLAGGSIQYF,TRBV5-4,TRBD2,TRBJ2-4,NA
TGTGCCAGCAGTTATTCCGTGTGGGCACCGTGGGGCTACACCTTC,CASSYSVWAPWGYTF,TRBV6-5,NA,TRBJ1-2,once
TGTGCCAGCAGTTGGGTAGCTTCTGGCGAGCAGTTCTTC,CASSWVASGEQFF,TRBV27,NA,TRBJ2-1,NA
TGTGCCAGCATAGCCGGGGGGGCTGGTTCAGATACGCAGTATTTT,CASIAGGAGSDTQYF,TRBV28,TRBD2,TRBJ2-3,NA
TGTGCCAGCAGTTTACGGGATCCGAGGGGGCTACATACGCAGTATTTT,CASSLRDPRGLHTQYF,TRBV6-5,TRBD1,TRBJ2-3,NA
TGCGCCAGCAGCCAAGCGGGGACAGGGAAAGACACTGAAGCTTTCTTT,CASSQAGTGKDTEAFF,TRBV4-1,TRBD1,TRBJ1-1,NA
TGTGCCAGCAGTCCAGGGGGAGCCGGTCAGCCCCAGCATTTT,CASSPGGAGQPQHF,TRBV7-9,TRBD1,TRBJ1-5,NA
TGTGCCAGCAGGTCCGGGGTCTCCTACGAGCAGTACTTC,CASRSGVSYEQYF,TRBV7-9,NA,TRBJ2-7,once
TGTGCCAGCAGTCCTCAGGGGACAGATACGCAGTATTTT,CASSPQGTDTQYF,TRBV27,NA,TRBJ2-3,NA
TGTGCCAGCAGTGACAGGGGGTCTGGCTACACCTTC,CASSDRGSGYTF,TRBV2,TRBD1,TRBJ1-2,NA
TGTGCCAGCAGCTTAGCTTCAGGTTCCTACGAGCAGTACTTC,CASSLASGSYEQYF,TRBV7-8,NA,TRBJ2-7,NA
TGTGCCAGCAGCCTAGCGGGGTCGGATACGCAGTATTTT,CASSLAGSDTQYF,TRBV5-4,TRBD2,TRBJ2-3,NA
TGTGCCAGCAAATGGGGCACTACCTCCTATGGCTACACCTTC,CASKWGTTSYGYTF,TRBV27,NA,TRBJ1-2,once
TGTGCCAGCAGCCAAGGGACAGGGGACACCGGGGAGCTGTTTTTT,CASSQGTGDTGELFF,TRBV4-2,TRBD1,TRBJ2-2,few
TGTGCCAGCAGCCAAGAGATAATAGCGGGAGGCGAGCAGTACTTC,CASSQEIIAGGEQYF,TRBV4-2,TRBD2,TRBJ2-7,NA
TGCAGCGTTGTGCAAGAAACCAGCTCCTACGAGCAGTACTTC,CSVVQETSSYEQYF,TRBV29-1,NA,TRBJ2-7,NA
TGTGCCAGCAGGGGGACAGGGCACGCTTTCTTT,CASRGTGHAFF,TRBV2,TRBD1,TRBJ1-1,once
TGTGCCAGCAGCCCGGGGTTGGCGAATGAGCAGTTCTTC,CASSPGLANEQFF,TRBV4-2,NA,TRBJ2-1,NA
TGTGCCAGCAGCCCCCGGCGGAGTGAGCGGGAAGAAAAGTACTTC,CASSPRRSEREEKYF,TRBV4-2,TRBD2,TRBJ2-7,NA
TGTGCCAGCAAGTATGGGACAGGGTCCTACGAGCAGTACTTC,CASKYGTGSYEQYF,TRBV28,TRBD1,TRBJ2-7,NA
TGTGCCAGCCGGAGGGGAGGCGCCGGGAGCTCCTACGAGCAGTACTTC,CASRRGGAGSSYEQYF,TRBV28,NA,TRBJ2-7,NA
TGTGCCAGCAGTTTATCTATAACAGGGGGTGTCTATGGCTACACCTTC,CASSLSITGGVYGYTF,TRBV27,TRBD1,TRBJ1-2,NA